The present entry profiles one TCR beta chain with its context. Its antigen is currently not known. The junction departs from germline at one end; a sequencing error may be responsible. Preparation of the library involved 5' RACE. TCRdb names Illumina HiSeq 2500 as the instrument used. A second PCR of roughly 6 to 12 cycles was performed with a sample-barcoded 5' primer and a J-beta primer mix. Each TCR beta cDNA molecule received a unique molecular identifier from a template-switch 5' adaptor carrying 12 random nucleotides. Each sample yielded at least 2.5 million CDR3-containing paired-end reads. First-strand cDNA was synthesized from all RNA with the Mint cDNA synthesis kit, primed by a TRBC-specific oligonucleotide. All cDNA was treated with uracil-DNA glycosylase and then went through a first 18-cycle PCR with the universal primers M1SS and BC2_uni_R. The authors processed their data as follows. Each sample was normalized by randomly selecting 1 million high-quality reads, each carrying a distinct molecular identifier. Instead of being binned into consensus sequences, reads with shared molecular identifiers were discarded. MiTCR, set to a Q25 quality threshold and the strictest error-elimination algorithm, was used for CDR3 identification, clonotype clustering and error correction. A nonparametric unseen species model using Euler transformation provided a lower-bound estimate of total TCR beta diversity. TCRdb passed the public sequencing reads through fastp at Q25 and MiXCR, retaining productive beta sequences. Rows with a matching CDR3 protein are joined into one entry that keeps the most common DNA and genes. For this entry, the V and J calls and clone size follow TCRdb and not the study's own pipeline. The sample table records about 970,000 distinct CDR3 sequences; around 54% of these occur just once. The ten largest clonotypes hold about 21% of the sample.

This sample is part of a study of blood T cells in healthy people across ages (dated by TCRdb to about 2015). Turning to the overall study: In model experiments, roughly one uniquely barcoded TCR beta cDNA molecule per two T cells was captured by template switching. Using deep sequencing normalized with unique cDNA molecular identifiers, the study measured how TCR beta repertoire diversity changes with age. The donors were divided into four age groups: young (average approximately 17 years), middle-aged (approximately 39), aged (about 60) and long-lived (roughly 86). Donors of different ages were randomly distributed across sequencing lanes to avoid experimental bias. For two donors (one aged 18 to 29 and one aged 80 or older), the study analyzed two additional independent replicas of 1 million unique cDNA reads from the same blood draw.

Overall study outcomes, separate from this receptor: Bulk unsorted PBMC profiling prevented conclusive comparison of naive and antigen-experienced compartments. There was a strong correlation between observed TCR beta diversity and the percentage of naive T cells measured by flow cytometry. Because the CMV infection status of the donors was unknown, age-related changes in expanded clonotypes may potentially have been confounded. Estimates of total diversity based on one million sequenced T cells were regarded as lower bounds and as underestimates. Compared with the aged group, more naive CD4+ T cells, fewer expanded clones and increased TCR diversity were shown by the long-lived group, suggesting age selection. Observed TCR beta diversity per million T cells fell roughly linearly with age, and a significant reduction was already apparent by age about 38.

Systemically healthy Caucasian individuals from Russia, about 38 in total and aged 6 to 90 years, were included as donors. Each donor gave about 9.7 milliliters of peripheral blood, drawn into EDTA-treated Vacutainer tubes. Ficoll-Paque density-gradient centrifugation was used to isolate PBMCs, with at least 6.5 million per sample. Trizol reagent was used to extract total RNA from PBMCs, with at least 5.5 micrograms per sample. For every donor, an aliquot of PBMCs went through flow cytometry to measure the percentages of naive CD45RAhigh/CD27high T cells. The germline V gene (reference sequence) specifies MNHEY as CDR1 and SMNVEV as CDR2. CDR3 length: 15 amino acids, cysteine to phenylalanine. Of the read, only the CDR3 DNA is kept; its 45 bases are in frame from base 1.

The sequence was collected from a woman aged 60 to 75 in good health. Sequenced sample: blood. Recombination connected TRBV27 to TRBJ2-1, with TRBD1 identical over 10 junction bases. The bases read TGTGCCAGCGGTCCCGGGACAGGGGCCTTCAATGAGCAGTTCTTT. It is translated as CASGPGTGAFNEQFF.